The source of this T cell receptor beta chain is a study of CD8 T cells in ankylosing spondylitis (TCRdb year 2017). Study-wide context: The study set out to find disease-linked TCR variants by profiling T cell receptor beta repertoires in ankylosing spondylitis patients and healthy donors. Peripheral blood was sampled, and synovial fluid was additionally collected from ankylosing spondylitis patients. The whole study cohort included 90 to 120 healthy donors and over 20 ankylosing spondylitis patients.

Reads for this sample came from an Illumina HiSeq 2500. Quantitative 5'-RACE with molecular barcodes was the method used to prepare the TCR beta libraries. Per the source publication's procedure: To identify disease-linked TCR variants, a new computational method was used, one built on a probabilistic model of VDJ rearrangement. In-frame beta chains were kept once TCRdb had trimmed the public reads at Q25 with fastp and called clones with MiXCR. CDR3 protein duplicates are merged, each entry listing the most common genes and DNA. The V and J calls were not made by the authors but by TCRdb's processing. This sample comprises some 130,000 distinct CDR3 sequences, about 7.3% of them detected only once. The ten largest clones take up about an eighth of the sample. The CDR3 contains 12 residues, cysteine and phenylalanine counted. The entry retains the CDR3 DNA only, 36 bases that are in frame from base 1. According to the germline V gene (reference sequence), CDR1 reads DFQATT and CDR2 reads SNEGSKA. V gives up 4 bases and J gives up 1 base, and the segment between their germline ends measures 7 bases.

The paper as a whole reports these results and caveats: The disease-linked clones were reported to be significantly enriched in matched synovial fluid samples from ankylosing spondylitis patients. A CD8+ phenotype was shown by the disease-linked clones, which were found at relatively low frequencies in peripheral blood. Blood from ankylosing spondylitis patients appeared to be characterized by a TCR beta motif composed of eight highly homologous amino acid variants. Some motif variants had previously been reported in the synovial fluid and blood of reactive arthritis patients, which suggests shared mechanisms of disease initiation.

This clonotype was counted at least ten times. The antigen this receptor binds is unknown. Base qualities are not provided; no much larger clone lies one nucleotide away. Rearrangement joined TRBV20-1 to TRBJ1-1; 5 matching bases give a weak D call of TRBD1. Sequencing used blood, either unsorted or a sorted T cell fraction (not recorded which). This sequence originates from a female donor with ankylosing spondylitis or in good health (not recorded which). The sequence in DNA is TGCAGTGCTACGAGGGGGAACACTGAAGCTTTCTTT. Its product reads: CSATRGNTEAFF.